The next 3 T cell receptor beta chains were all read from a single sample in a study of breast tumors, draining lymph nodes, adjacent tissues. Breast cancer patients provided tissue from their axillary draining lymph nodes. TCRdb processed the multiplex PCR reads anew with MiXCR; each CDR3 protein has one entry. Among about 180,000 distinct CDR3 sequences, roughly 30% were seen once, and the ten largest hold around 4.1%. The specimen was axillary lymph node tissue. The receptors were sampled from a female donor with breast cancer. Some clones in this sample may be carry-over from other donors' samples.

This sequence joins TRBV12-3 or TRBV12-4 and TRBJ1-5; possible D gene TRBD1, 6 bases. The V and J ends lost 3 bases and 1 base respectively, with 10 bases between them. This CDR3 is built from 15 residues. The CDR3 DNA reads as TGTGCCAGCAGTTTTCAGGGGCGCAGCAATCAGCCCCAGCATTTT. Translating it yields CASSFQGRSNQPQHF.

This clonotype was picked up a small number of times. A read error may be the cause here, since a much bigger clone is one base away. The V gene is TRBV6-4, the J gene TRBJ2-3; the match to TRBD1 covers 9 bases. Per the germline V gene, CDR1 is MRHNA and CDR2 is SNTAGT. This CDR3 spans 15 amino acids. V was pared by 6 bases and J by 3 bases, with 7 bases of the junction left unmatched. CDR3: CASRQWDRETDTQYF. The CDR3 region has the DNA TGTGCCAGCAGACAATGGGACAGGGAAACAGATACGCAGTATTTT.

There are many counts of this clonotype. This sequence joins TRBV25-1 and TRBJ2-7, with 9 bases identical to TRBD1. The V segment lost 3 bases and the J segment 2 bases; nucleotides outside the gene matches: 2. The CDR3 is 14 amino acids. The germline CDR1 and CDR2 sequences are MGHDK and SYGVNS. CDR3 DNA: TGTGCCAGCAGTGACGGGACAGGGCCCTACGAGCAGTACTTC. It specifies CASSDGTGPYEQYF.